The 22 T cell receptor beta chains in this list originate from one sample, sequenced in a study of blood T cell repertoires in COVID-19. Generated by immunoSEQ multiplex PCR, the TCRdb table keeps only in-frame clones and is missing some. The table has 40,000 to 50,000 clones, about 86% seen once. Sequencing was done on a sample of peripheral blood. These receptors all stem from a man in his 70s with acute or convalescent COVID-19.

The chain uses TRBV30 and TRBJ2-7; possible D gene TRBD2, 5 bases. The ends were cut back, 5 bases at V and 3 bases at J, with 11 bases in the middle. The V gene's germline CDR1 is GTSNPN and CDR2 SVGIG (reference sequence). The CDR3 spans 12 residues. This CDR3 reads CAWGWGDYEQYF. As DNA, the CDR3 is TGTGCCTGGGGGTGGGGAGACTACGAGCAGTACTTC. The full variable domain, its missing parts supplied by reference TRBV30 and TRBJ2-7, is SQTIHQWPATLVQPVGSPLSLECTVEGTSNPNLYWYRQAAGRGLQLLFYSVGIGQISSEVPQNLSASRPQDRQFILSSKKLLLSDSGFYLCAWGWGDYEQYFGPGTRLTVT.

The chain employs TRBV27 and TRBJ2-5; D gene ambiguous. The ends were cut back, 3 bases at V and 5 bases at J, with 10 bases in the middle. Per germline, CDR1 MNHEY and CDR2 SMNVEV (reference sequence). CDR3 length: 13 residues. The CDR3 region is CASSFEVGETQYF. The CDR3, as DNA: TGTGCCAGCAGTTTCGAAGTCGGGGAGACCCAGTACTTC.

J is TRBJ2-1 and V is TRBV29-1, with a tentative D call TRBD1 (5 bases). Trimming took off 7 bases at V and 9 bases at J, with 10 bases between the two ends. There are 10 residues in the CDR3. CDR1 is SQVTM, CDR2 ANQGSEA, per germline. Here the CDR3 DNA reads TGCAGCGCCTCGCAGGGTGAGCAGTTCTTC. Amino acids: CSASQGEQFF.

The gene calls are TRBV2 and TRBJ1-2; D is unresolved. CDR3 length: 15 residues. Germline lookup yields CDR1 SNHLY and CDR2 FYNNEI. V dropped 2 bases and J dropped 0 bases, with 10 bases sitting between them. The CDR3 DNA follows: TGTGCCAGCAGTGAAATGGCAGAAGCTAACTATGGCTACACCTTC. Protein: CASSEMAEANYGYTF.

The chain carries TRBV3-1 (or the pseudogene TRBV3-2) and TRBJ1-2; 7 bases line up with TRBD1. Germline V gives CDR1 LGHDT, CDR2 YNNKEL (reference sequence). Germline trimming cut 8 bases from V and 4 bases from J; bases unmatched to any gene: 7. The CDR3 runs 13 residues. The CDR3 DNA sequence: TGTGCCAGCTCCTCGCAGGGGGTCTATGGCTACACCTTC. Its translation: CASSSQGVYGYTF.

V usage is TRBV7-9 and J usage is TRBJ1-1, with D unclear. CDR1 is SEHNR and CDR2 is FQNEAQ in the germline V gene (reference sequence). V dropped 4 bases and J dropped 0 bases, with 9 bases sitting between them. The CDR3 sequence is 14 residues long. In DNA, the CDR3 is TGTGCCAGCAGCTACTCCGGGATGAACACTGAAGCTTTCTTT. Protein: CASSYSGMNTEAFF.

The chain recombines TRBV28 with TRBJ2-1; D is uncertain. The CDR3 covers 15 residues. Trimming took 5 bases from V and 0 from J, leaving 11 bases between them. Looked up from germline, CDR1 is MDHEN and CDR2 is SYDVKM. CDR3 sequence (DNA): TGTGCCAGCAGTCCGAGTGCGCTCTCCTACAATGAGCAGTTCTTC. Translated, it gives CASSPSALSYNEQFF.

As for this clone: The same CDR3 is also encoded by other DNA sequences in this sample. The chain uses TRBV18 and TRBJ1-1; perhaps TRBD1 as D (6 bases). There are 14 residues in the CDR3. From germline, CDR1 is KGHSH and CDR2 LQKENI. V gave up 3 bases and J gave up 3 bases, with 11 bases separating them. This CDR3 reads CASSPSSGDTEAFF. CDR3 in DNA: TGTGCCAGCTCACCTTCTTCAGGGGACACTGAAGCTTTCTTT.

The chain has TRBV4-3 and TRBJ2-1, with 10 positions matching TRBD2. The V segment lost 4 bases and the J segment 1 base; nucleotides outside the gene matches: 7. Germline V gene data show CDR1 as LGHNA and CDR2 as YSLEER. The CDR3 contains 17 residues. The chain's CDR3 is CASSPYNSGGSYNEQFF. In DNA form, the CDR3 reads TGCGCCAGCAGCCCGTATAATAGCGGGGGGTCCTACAATGAGCAGTTCTTC.

CDR3 DNA: TGTGCCAGCAGTTCACCGACAGGGGGACAAGAGACCCAGTACTTC. It encodes CASSSPTGGQETQYF. The V gene is TRBV28, the J gene TRBJ2-5; TRBD1 matches at 9 bases. Germline lookup yields CDR1 MDHEN and CDR2 SYDVKM. V lost 4 bases to trimming and J lost 2 bases; unmatched junction nucleotides: 5. This CDR3 has 15 amino acids. Using reference TRBV28 and TRBJ2-5 for the parts outside the CDR3, the full variable domain is DVKVTQSSRYLVKRTGEKVFLECVQDMDHENMFWYRQDPGLGLRLIYFSYDVKMKEKGDIPEGYSVSREKKERFSLILESASTNQTSMYLCASSSPTGGQETQYFGPGTRLLVL.

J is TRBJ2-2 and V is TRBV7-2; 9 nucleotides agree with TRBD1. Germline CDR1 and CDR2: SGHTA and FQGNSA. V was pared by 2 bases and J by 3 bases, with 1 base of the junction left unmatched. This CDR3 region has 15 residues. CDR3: CASSLRTGDTGELFF. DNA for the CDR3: TGTGCCAGCAGCTTAAGGACAGGGGACACCGGGGAGCTGTTTTTT.

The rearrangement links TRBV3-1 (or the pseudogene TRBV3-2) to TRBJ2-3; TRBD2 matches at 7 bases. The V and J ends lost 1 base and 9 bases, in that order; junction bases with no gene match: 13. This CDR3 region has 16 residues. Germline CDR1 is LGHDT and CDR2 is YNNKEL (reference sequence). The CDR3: CASSQVLQSGAQTQYF. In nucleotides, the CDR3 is TGTGCCAGCAGCCAAGTCCTCCAGAGCGGGGCTCAAACGCAGTATTTT.

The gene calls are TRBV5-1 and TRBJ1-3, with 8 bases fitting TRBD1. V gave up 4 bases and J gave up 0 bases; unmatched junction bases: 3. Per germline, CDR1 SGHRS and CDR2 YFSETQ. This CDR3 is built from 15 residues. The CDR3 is CASSPGTGSGNTIYF. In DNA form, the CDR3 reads TGCGCCAGCAGCCCCGGGACAGGCTCTGGAAACACCATATATTTT.

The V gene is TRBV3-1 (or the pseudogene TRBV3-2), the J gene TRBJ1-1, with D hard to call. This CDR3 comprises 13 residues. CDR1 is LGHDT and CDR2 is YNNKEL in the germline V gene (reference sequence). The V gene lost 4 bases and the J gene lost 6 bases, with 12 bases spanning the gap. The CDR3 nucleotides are TGTGCCAGCAGCCGCATCATGAGCGCTGAAGCTTTCTTT. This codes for CASSRIMSAEAFF.

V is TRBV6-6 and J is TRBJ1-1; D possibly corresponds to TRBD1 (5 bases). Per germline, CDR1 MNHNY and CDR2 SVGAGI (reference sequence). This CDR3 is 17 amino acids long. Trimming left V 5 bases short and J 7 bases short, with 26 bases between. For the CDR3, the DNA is TGTGCCAGCAGTCCTCAGGGCCCGGTGGGGCTTAACGGTGAAGCTTTCTTT. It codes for CASSPQGPVGLNGEAFF.

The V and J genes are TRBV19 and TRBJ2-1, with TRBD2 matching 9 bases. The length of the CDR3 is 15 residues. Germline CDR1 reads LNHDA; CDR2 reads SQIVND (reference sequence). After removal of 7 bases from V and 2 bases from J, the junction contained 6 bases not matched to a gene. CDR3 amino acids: CASTQGGRAYNEQFF. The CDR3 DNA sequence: TGTGCCAGTACCCAGGGCGGGAGGGCCTACAATGAGCAGTTCTTC.

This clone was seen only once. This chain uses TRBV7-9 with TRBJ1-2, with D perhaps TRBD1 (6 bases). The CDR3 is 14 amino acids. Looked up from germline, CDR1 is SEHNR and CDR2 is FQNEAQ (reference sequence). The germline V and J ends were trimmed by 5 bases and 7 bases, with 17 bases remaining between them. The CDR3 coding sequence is TGTGCCAGCAGCCCTAATAAAGCGGGGGCTGGCTACACCTTC. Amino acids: CASSPNKAGAGYTF.

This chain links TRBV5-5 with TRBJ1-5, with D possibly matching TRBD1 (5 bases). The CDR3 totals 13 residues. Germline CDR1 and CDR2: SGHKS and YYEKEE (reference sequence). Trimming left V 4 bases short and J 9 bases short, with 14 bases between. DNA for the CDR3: TGTGCCAGCAGCGGAGACGGCGGGGGGCCCCAGCATTTT. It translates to CASSGDGGGPQHF. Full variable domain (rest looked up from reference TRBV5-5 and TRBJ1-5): DAGVTQSPTHLIKTRGQQVTLRCSPISGHKSVSWYQQVLGQGPQFIFQYYEKEERGRGNFPDRFSARQFPNYSSELNVNALLLGDSALYLCASSGDGGGPQHFGDGTRLSIL.

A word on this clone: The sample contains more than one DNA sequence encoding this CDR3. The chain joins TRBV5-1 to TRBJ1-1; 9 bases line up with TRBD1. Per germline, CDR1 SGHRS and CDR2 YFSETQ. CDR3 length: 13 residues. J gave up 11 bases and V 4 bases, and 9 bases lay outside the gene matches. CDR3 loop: CASSPGTGLGAFF. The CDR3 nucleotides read TGCGCCAGCAGCCCGGGGACAGGGCTGGGTGCTTTCTTT. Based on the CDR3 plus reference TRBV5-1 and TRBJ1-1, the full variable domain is KAGVTQTPRYLIKTRGQQVTLSCSPISGHRSVSWYQQTPGQGLQFLFEYFSETQRNKGNFPGRFSGRQFSNSRSEMNVSTLELGDSALYLCASSPGTGLGAFFGQGTRLTVV.

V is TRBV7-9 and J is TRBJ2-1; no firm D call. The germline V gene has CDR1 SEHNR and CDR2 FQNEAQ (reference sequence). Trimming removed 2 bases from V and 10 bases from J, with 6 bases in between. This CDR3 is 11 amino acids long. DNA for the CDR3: TGTGCCAGCAGCTTACCCGGGGAGCAGTTCTTC. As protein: CASSLPGEQFF.

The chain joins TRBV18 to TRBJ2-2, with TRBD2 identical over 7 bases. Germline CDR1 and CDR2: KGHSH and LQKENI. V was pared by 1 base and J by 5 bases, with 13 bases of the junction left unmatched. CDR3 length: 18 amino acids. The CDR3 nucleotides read TGTGCCAGCTCACCACTTCCCGTTCGCGGGGGTTGGACCGGGGAGCTGTTTTTT. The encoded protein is CASSPLPVRGGWTGELFF.

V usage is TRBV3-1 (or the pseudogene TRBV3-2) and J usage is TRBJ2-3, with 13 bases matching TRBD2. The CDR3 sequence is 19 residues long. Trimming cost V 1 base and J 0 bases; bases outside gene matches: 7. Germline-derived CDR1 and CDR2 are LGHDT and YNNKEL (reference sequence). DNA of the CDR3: TGTGCCAGCAGCCAAGGGGGACTAGCGGGAACCCAAAGCACAGATACGCAGTATTTT. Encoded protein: CASSQGGLAGTQSTDTQYF.